This TCR beta chain derives from a study of T cell repertoires in cytomegalovirus infection. Study summary: Indications of both CMV infection and matching HLA type were provided by public TCR beta signatures.

The study, taken as a whole, reports: Carriage of CMV together with the relevant HLA was identifiable through cumulative public TCR beta family frequency. Dominating the ex vivo response were TCR beta clonotypes that were CMV-specific and HLA-C-restricted.

TCRdb processed the reads anew with MiXCR; each CDR3 protein has one entry. This table holds around 450,000 distinct CDR3 sequences, roughly 10% found once. This clonotype was observed at least ten times. What it recognizes is unknown. CDR1 SNHLY and CDR2 FYNNEI come from the germline V gene. Trimming cost V 2 bases and J 7 bases, with 8 bases left between them. There are 13 residues in the CDR3. This chain uses TRBV2 with TRBJ1-4; D possibly corresponds to TRBD1 (5 bases). This sequence was found in a human donor in good health (CMV status not recorded). Some clones in this sample may be carry-over from other donors' samples. Sequencing was carried out using PBMCs. This chain's CDR3 is CASSESGGEKLFF. For the CDR3, the DNA is TGTGCCAGCAGTGAAAGCGGGGGTGAAAAACTGTTTTTT. The full variable domain, completed using reference TRBV2 and TRBJ1-4, is EPEVTQTPSHQVTQMGQEVILRCVPISNHLYFYWYRQILGQKVEFLVSFYNNEISEKSEIFDDQFSVERPDGSNFTLKIRSTKLEDSAMYFCASSESGGEKLFFGSGTQLSVL.